This T cell receptor beta chain appears in the sequencing data of a study of cytomegalovirus exposure and HLA in healthy donors. Findings and caveats of the study: Sequencing depth across donors, presence/absence analyses assumed, was roughly uniform. Most TCR beta V segments were productive about 90% or about 30% of the time in an earlier analysis.

This clone has a handful of counts. The antigen remains undetermined. Unmatched junction bases numbered 4, after V lost 1 base and J lost 6 bases. Germline V gene sequence: CDR1 LGHNA, CDR2 YSLEER. The CDR3 has 16 residues. It was with 60 Vbeta and 13 Jbeta primers that the PCR ran. Profiled with immunoSEQ multiplex PCR; TCRdb holds only in-frame clones, not every one. The data contain about 200,000 clones, about an eighth of them singletons. Sequencing was carried out using PBMCs. The chain carries TRBV4-3 and TRBJ2-1, with 12 bases aligning to TRBD2. The sequence was collected from a man aged 45-65 years in good health and CMV-seropositive. CDR3 sequence reads: CASSQGLTSGGNEQFF. In DNA, the CDR3 is TGCGCCAGCAGCCAAGGGTTGACTAGCGGGGGCAATGAGCAGTTCTTC.